These 25 T cell receptor beta chains originate from one sample sequenced in a study of T cell changes during pregnancy in multiple sclerosis. Clones were sequenced by immunoSEQ multiplex PCR, and TCRdb holds only the in-frame ones, with some missing. The repertoire includes about 70,000 clones, about 90% of them detected once, and under 0.35% sits in the top ten. The material was CD4+ T cells from peripheral blood mononuclear cells, obtained after pregnancy. The receptors were sampled from a female donor with multiple sclerosis, enrolled in a pregnancy study.

The chain joins TRBV4-2 to TRBJ1-3, with a possible D match to TRBD1 (5 bases). V lost 0 bases and J 0 bases, leaving 6 bases between the germline ends. The CDR3 is 15 amino acids. Germline CDR1 is LGHNA and CDR2 is YNFKEQ. The CDR3 coding sequence is TGTGCCAGCAGCCAAGACAGGGTCTCTGGAAACACCATATATTTT. This sequence encodes CASSQDRVSGNTIYF.

J is TRBJ1-1 and V is TRBV11-1; unclear D gene. CDR1 is SGHAT, CDR2 FQDESV, per germline (reference sequence). This CDR3 region has 13 residues. Trimming removed 3 bases from V and 2 bases from J, with 7 bases in between. This CDR3 is CASSLTPNTEAFF. The CDR3 DNA is TGTGCCAGCAGCTTGACACCAAACACTGAAGCTTTCTTT. Looking up the rest from reference TRBV11-1 and TRBJ1-1 gives the full variable domain: EAEVAQSPRYKITEKSQAVAFWCDPISGHATLYWYRQILGQGPELLVQFQDESVVDDSQLPKDRFSAERLKGVDSTLKIQPAELGDSAMYLCASSLTPNTEAFFGQGTRLTVV.

The rearrangement uses TRBV6-1 and TRBJ2-3; D uncertain. CDR1 and CDR2 (germline): MNHNS, SASEGT. The CDR3 has 14 amino acids. Trimming pared 5 bases from V and 4 bases from J, leaving 13 bases between. In nucleotides, the CDR3 is TGTGCCAGCAGTCCCTTGACAATTCCAGATACGCAGTATTTT. Its translation is CASSPLTIPDTQYF.

The chain combines TRBV5-1 with TRBJ1-2, with D perhaps TRBD1 (5 bases). Per germline, CDR1 SGHRS and CDR2 YFSETQ. This CDR3 comprises 15 residues. With 4 bases removed from V and 4 bases from J, the gap between germline ends came to 17 bases. Here the CDR3 reads CASSRTDTSFYGYTF. In DNA, the CDR3 is TGCGCCAGCAGCCGTACGGACACCTCTTTCTATGGCTACACCTTC.

For the CDR3, the DNA is TGTGCCAGCAGTTTATTAGCGGGAGGGCAGGGCAATGAGCAGTTCTTC. This encodes CASSLLAGGQGNEQFF. The V call is TRBV6-6, the J call TRBJ2-1; TRBD2 aligns across 11 bases. Germline V gives CDR1 MNHNY, CDR2 SVGAGI (reference sequence). The V and J ends lost 4 bases and 6 bases, in that order; junction bases with no gene match: 8. The CDR3 runs to 16 residues.

This clone has only a few counts. V gene TRBV11-2 combines with J gene TRBJ2-7; weak D call: TRBD1 (6 bases). V was clipped by 4 bases and J by 2 bases, with 6 bases between them. CDR3 size: 12 residues. CDR1 and CDR2 from the germline V gene are SGHAT and FQNNGV. This chain's CDR3 is CASSSGAYEQYF. CDR3 DNA: TGTGCCAGCAGCTCAGGGGCCTACGAGCAGTACTTC.

This clone has just one count. The rearrangement joins TRBV6-6 to TRBJ1-2; no reliable D call. The CDR3 has 13 residues. CDR1 and CDR2 from the germline V gene are MNHNY and SVGAGI (reference sequence). V was shortened by 8 bases and J by 2 bases, with 12 bases between the two germline ends. The CDR3 region has the DNA TGTGCCAGCGTATTTGGCGGGAACTATGGCTACACCTTC. Amino acids: CASVFGGNYGYTF.

The CDR3: CASSLRGYNEQFF. In DNA form, the CDR3 reads TGTGCCAGCAGCTTGCGAGGGTACAATGAGCAGTTCTTC. The rearrangement joins TRBV5-6 to TRBJ2-1; D may be TRBD2 (5 bases). The CDR3 has 13 amino acids. Looked up from germline, CDR1 is SGHDT and CDR2 is YYEEEE. The V gene lost 1 base and the J gene lost 4 bases, with 6 bases spanning the gap.

This clone is a singleton in its sample. V gene TRBV4-1 combines with J gene TRBJ2-7; 14 bases are shared with TRBD2. CDR3 length: 17 residues. Germline CDR1 reads MGHRA; CDR2 reads YSYEKL. J gave up 3 bases and V 3 bases, and 7 bases lay outside the gene matches. The CDR3 sequence is CASSQTSGRARDYEQYF. The DNA of the CDR3 is TGCGCCAGCAGCCAGACTAGCGGGAGGGCCAGAGACTACGAGCAGTACTTC.

The chain recombines TRBV7-3 with TRBJ2-1; possible D gene TRBD2, 7 bases. The V and J ends lost 3 bases and 0 bases respectively, with 9 bases between them. The germline V gene has CDR1 SGHTA and CDR2 FQGTGA. This CDR3 region has 15 residues. CDR3 DNA: TGTGCCAGCAGCTTTAGGGGGGGCTCCTACAATGAGCAGTTCTTC. This codes for CASSFRGGSYNEQFF.

The chain carries TRBV10-2 and TRBJ1-4; D remains unclear. Germline V gene data show CDR1 as WSHSY and CDR2 as SAAADI. This CDR3 is 13 amino acids long. Between the trimmed V and J ends, which lost 4 bases and 8 bases, there was a span of 11 bases. CDR3 residues: CASSGERWEKLFF. DNA of the CDR3: TGCGCCAGCAGTGGAGAGCGGTGGGAAAAACTGTTTTTT.

This chain links TRBV2 with TRBJ1-2; 8 bases align to TRBD1. CDR3 length: 12 residues. The germline gives CDR1 SNHLY, CDR2 FYNNEI. After removal of 6 bases from V and 6 bases from J, the junction contained 3 bases not matched to a gene. The CDR3 here is CASRQGADGYTF. For the CDR3, the DNA is TGTGCCAGCAGGCAGGGGGCAGATGGCTACACCTTC.

This clone has at least ten counts. The chain recombines TRBV18 with TRBJ1-6; 9 bases map to TRBD1. There are 15 residues in the CDR3. Trimming took 4 bases from V and 10 from J; bases not matched to a gene: 8. The germline V gene encodes CDR1 KGHSH and CDR2 LQKENI. DNA of the CDR3: TGTGCCAGCTCACAAACCGGGACAGGGAACTCACCCCTCCACTTT. Amino acid sequence: CASSQTGTGNSPLHF.

The rearrangement links TRBV25-1 to TRBJ2-1; 7 bases are shared with TRBD1. The CDR3 is 15 residues long. V lost 6 bases, J lost 1 base, and 6 bases stayed unmatched. CDR1 is MGHDK and CDR2 is SYGVNS in the germline V gene. The CDR3 DNA reads as TGTGCCAGCAGCTCCGGGACAGCGTCCTACAATGAGCAGTTCTTC. Translation gives CASSSGTASYNEQFF.

The chain joins TRBV28 to TRBJ2-6; TRBD1 matches 9 bases. Germline V gene data show CDR1 as MDHEN and CDR2 as SYDVKM. The CDR3 runs to 18 residues. With V trimmed by 2 bases and J by 0 bases, 5 bases remained unmatched. As DNA, the CDR3 is TGTGCCAGCAGTTTAATTGGGACAGGGAGCTCTGGGGCCAACGTCCTGACTTTC. Amino acid sequence: CASSLIGTGSSGANVLTF.

The V and J genes are TRBV5-1 and TRBJ2-3; D gene ambiguous. Germline loops: CDR1 SGHRS, CDR2 YFSETQ. The CDR3 consists of 15 residues. Trimming stripped 2 bases from V and 3 bases from J, with 13 bases between. CDR3 in DNA: TGCGCCAGCAGCTTAAAGATAGTCCGAACAGATACGCAGTATTTT. Protein product: CASSLKIVRTDTQYF.

CDR3 residues: CASSPTGGVTEAFF. For the CDR3, the DNA is TGTGCCAGCAGCCCGACAGGGGGGGTCACTGAAGCTTTCTTT. The chain is built from TRBV7-2 and TRBJ1-1, with 9 positions matching TRBD1. This CDR3 spans 14 amino acids. V trimming: 5 bases; J trimming: 4 bases; junction bases outside the gene matches: 5. CDR1 SGHTA and CDR2 FQGNSA come from the germline V gene.

This clone was found a few times. The rearrangement uses TRBV15 and TRBJ2-3; D call uncertain. Germline CDR1 LNHNV, CDR2 YYDKDF (reference sequence). Between the trimmed V and J ends, which lost 0 bases and 15 bases, there was a span of 19 bases. This CDR3 has 14 amino acids. The CDR3 coding sequence is TGTGCCACCAGCAGAGAACCCCGCACAGATACCACATATTTT. Translation gives CATSREPRTDTTYF. The variable domain in full, completed from reference TRBV15 and TRBJ2-3, reads DAMVIQNPRYQVTQFGKPVTLSCSQTLNHNVMYWYQQKSSQAPKLLFHYYDKDFNNEADTPDNFQSRRPNTSFCFLDIRSPGLGDTAMYLCATSREPRTDTTYFGPGTRLTVL.

J is TRBJ2-2 and V is TRBV13; 7 bases match TRBD1. V lost 7 bases and J lost 0; bases outside the gene matches: 8. CDR1 is PRHDT and CDR2 is FYEKMQ in the germline V gene (reference sequence). The CDR3 spans 16 residues. CDR3 amino acids: CASNPRTGANTGELFF. Written as DNA, the CDR3 is TGTGCCAGCAACCCCCGGACAGGAGCGAACACCGGGGAGCTGTTTTTT. The full variable domain, rest sourced from reference TRBV13 and TRBJ2-2, is AAGVIQSPRHLIKEKRETATLKCYPIPRHDTVYWYQQGPGQDPQFLISFYEKMQSDKGSIPDRFSAQQFSDYHSELNMSSLELGDSALYFCASNPRTGANTGELFFGEGSRLTVL.

The genes are TRBV19 and TRBJ1-5, with TRBD1 identical over 7 bases. The CDR3 is made up of 17 amino acids. Per germline, CDR1 LNHDA and CDR2 SQIVND (reference sequence). Unmatched junction bases numbered 21, after V lost 5 bases and J lost 11 bases. The CDR3, as DNA: TGTGCCAGTAGTGGGGGATCGGACAGGTTTCGTTCATTGACCCAGCATTTT. It specifies CASSGGSDRFRSLTQHF.

V and J are TRBV6-1 and TRBJ1-1, with D unclear. V lost 0 bases to trimming and J lost 11 bases, with 10 bases between them. The CDR3 totals 12 residues. Germline V gene data show CDR1 as MNHNS and CDR2 as SASEGT. CDR3: CASSEARIFAFF. CDR3 DNA sequence: TGTGCCAGCAGTGAAGCGAGAATATTCGCTTTCTTT.

The chain links TRBV7-8 to TRBJ1-2, with D possibly being TRBD1 (5 bases). Germline loops: CDR1 SGHVS, CDR2 FQNEAQ. The length of the CDR3 is 14 residues. V dropped 1 base and J dropped 6 bases, with 12 bases sitting between them. CDR3 in DNA: TGTGCCAGCAGCTTAGTTGGGGGGACCGATGGCTACACCTTC. It translates to CASSLVGGTDGYTF. Full variable domain (rest looked up from reference TRBV7-8 and TRBJ1-2): GAGVSQSPRYKVAKRGQDVALRCDPISGHVSLFWYQQALGQGPEFLTYFQNEAQLDKSGLPSDRFFAERPEGSVSTLKIQRTQQEDSAVYLCASSLVGGTDGYTFGSGTRLTVV.

This chain joins TRBV5-4 and TRBJ2-5; 10 bases agree with TRBD2. Germline trimming cut 3 bases from V and 4 bases from J; bases unmatched to any gene: 9. This CDR3 contains 16 residues. Germline CDR1 reads SGHNT; CDR2 reads YYREEE (reference sequence). The DNA of the CDR3 is TGTGCCAGCAGCTCTGGAGCGGGAGGGCAGGGAGAGACCCAGTACTTC. Its protein is CASSSGAGGQGETQYF.

The gene calls are TRBV5-1 and TRBJ2-7; TRBD2 agrees at 14 bases. This CDR3 has 16 residues. V trimming: 2 bases; J trimming: 4 bases; junction bases outside the gene matches: 5. Germline CDR1 and CDR2: SGHRS and YFSETQ. CDR3 in DNA: TGCGCCAGCAGCTTCGGACTAGCGGGGGGCAGATACGAGCAGTACTTC. Translating it yields CASSFGLAGGRYEQYF.

The chain carries TRBV5-6 and TRBJ2-2; 15 positions agree with TRBD2. Germline CDR1 reads SGHDT; CDR2 reads YYEEEE. Germline trimming cut 4 bases from V and 6 bases from J; bases unmatched to any gene: 10. The CDR3 extends over 18 amino acids. Here the CDR3 DNA reads TGTGCCAGCAGCCTCGGGGGGACTAGCGGGAGGTTGGCCGGGGAGCTGTTTTTT. Translation gives CASSLGGTSGRLAGELFF.